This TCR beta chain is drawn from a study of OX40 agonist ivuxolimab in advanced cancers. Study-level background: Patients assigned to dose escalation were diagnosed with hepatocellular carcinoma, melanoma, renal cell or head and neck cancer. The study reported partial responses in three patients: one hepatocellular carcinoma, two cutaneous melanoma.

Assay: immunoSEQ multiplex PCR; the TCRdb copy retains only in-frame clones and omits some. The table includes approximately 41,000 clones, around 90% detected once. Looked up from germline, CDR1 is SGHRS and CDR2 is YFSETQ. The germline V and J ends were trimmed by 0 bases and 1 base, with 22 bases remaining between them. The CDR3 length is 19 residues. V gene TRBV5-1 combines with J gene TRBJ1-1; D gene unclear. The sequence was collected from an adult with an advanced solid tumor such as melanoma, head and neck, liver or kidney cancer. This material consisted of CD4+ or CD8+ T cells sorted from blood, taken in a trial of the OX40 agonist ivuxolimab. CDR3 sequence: CASSLAEGGTVNQNTEAFF. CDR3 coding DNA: TGCGCCAGCAGCTTGGCCGAGGGAGGCACAGTAAACCAGAACACTGAAGCTTTCTTT.